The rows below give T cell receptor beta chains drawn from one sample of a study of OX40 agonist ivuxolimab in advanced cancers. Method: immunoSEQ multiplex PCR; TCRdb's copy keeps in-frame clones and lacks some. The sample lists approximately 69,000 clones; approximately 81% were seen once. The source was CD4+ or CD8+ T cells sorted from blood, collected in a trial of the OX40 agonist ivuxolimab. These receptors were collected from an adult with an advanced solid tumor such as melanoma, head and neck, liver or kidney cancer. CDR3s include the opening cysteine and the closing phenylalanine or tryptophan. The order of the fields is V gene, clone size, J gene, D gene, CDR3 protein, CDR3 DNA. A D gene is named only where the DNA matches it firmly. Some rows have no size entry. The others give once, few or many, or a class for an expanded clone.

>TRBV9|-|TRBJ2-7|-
CASSVAVPAETYEQYF
TGTGCCAGCAGCGTAGCGGTGCCAGCCGAAACCTACGAGCAGTACTTC
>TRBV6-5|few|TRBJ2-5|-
CASRPNRVGGETQYF
TGTGCCAGCAGGCCGAACAGGGTTGGGGGGGAGACCCAGTACTTC
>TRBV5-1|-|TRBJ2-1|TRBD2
CASSLATSGTGWDEQFF
TGCGCCAGCAGCTTGGCCACTAGCGGAACAGGGTGGGATGAGCAGTTCTTC
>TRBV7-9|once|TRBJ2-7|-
CASSSTTGLHYEQYF
TGTGCCAGCAGCTCAACAACCGGGCTCCACTACGAGCAGTACTTC
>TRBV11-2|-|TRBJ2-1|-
CASTFQAPSAEQFF
TGTGCCAGCACCTTTCAGGCTCCATCCGCGGAGCAGTTCTTC
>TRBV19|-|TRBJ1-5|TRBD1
CASKVGTGGAYGNQPQHF
TGTGCCAGTAAAGTCGGGACAGGGGGCGCGTATGGCAATCAGCCCCAGCATTTT
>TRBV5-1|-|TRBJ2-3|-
CASSIRTGTDTQYF
TGCGCCAGCAGCATCAGGACAGGCACAGATACGCAGTATTTT
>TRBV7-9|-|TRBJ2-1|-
CASSLGPGIVYNEQFF
TGTGCCAGCAGCTTAGGGCCAGGGATCGTCTACAATGAGCAGTTCTTC
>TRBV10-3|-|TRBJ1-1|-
CAIKGFTEAFF
TGTGCCATCAAAGGGTTCACTGAAGCTTTCTTT
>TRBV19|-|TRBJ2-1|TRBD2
CASSPGGSGGLYNEQFF
TGTGCCAGTAGTCCCGGGGGTAGCGGGGGTCTCTACAATGAGCAGTTCTTC
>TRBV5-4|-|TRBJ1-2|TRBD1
CASSTPGTGLGYTF
TGTGCCAGCAGCACACCCGGGACAGGGCTCGGCTACACCTTC
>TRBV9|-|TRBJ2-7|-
CASSPRSSYEQYF
TGTGCCAGCAGCCCGAGGAGCTCCTACGAGCAGTACTTC
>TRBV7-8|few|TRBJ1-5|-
CASSLAEDQPQHF
TGTGCCAGCAGCTTAGCGGAAGATCAGCCCCAGCATTTT
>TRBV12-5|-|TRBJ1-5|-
CASGLGSNQPQHF
TGTGCTAGTGGTTTAGGGAGCAATCAGCCCCAGCATTTT
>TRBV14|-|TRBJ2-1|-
CASSRDLSSYNEQFF
TGTGCCAGCAGCCGTGACTTGAGCTCCTACAATGAGCAGTTCTTC
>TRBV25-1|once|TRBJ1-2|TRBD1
CASSEPETGDPYGYTF
TGTGCCAGCAGTGAACCCGAGACAGGGGACCCATATGGCTACACCTTC
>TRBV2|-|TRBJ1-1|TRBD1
CASSEGQGPTEAFF
TGTGCCAGCAGTGAAGGACAGGGCCCCACTGAAGCTTTCTTT
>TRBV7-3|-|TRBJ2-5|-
CANPNSYRLSFLVEETQYF
TGTGCCAACCCTAATTCATACAGGCTATCTTTCTTAGTTGAAGAGACCCAGTACTTC